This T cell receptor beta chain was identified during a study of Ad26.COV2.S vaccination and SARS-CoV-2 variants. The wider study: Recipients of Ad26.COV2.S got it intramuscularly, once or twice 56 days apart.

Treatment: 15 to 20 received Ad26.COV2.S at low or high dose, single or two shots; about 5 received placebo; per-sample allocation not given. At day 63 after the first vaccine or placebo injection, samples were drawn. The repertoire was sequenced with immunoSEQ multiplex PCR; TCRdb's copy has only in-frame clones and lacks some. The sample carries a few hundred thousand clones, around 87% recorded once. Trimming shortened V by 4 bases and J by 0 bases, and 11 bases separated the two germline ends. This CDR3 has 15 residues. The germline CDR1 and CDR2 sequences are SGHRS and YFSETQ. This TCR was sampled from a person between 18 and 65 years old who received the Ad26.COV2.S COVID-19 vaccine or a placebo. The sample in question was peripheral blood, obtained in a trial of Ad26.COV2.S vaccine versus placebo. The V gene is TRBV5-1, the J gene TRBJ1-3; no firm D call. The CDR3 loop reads CASSPGGFSGNTIYF. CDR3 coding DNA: TGCGCCAGCAGCCCCGGAGGCTTCTCTGGAAACACCATATATTTT.